This TCR beta chain was sequenced for a study of blood T cell repertoires in COVID-19. Whole-study context: Sources were T cells, B-cell-depleted T cells, or PBMCs; the material itself was cDNA or gDNA.

As handled by the study authors: Reference gene primer amplification gave estimated nucleated cell counts. Repertoires were generated with immunoSEQ multiplex PCR, while TCRdb's copy carries only in-frame clones and drops some. That table furnishes V, J and clone size, whereas the DNA furnished D and trimming. The table includes 200,000 to 250,000 clones, 81% detected once. The participants were between roughly 18 and 100 years old and came from about two dozen US areas. Each participant's cohort was designated according to participant-reported clinical history. Germline V gene lookup returns CDR1 MNHEY and CDR2 SVGAGI. V was pared by 5 bases and J by 5 bases, with 15 bases between. This CDR3 is 14 amino acids long.

The sequencing input was PBMCs or T cells enriched from blood (not recorded which). The chain employs TRBV6-5 and TRBJ1-2; a possible D gene is TRBD1 (6 bases). This receptor was obtained from a woman in her 50s with acute COVID-19. The CDR3 DNA is TGTGCCAGCAGTCAACAGGGAGCGATTTATGGCTACACCTTC. It encodes CASSQQGAIYGYTF.